The 11 T cell receptor beta chains reported below all come from one sample, sequenced in a study of vaccination effects on CD4 cells after COVID-19. The culture ran for approximately 9 days before CD4+ T cells were isolated. The person had PCR-confirmed SARS-CoV-2 infection between March and December 2020. Two-dose BNT162b2 or mRNA-1273 vaccination was given to participants. These receptors' targets are unknown. The repertoire was sequenced with immunoSEQ multiplex PCR; TCRdb's copy has only in-frame clones and lacks some. Of tens of thousands of clones listed, less than 85% are singletons. Sequencing was performed on CD4+ T cells from PBMCs cultured without peptide, taken after COVID-19 vaccination. The receptor set was obtained from a human donor who had a prior SARS-CoV-2 infection.

V is TRBV23-1 and J is TRBJ2-7; 7 positions match TRBD2. TRBV23-1 counts as an open reading frame of uncertain function. With V trimmed by 4 bases and J by 7 bases, 19 bases remained unmatched. The CDR3 totals 17 residues. CDR3 nucleotide sequence: TGCGCCAGCAGTCTATTACGATCTAGCGGCCCCCGGAAGGAGCAGTACTTC. This sequence encodes CASSLLRSSGPRKEQYF.

J is TRBJ2-7 and V is TRBV27; the D is unclear. Germline loops: CDR1 MNHEY, CDR2 SMNVEV (reference sequence). CDR3 size: 15 residues. Trimming removed 0 bases from V and 2 bases from J, with 11 bases in between. This chain's CDR3 is CASSLSSRIPYEQYF. Here the CDR3 DNA reads TGTGCCAGCAGTTTATCGTCCCGCATCCCCTACGAGCAGTACTTC.

V is TRBV3-1 (or the pseudogene TRBV3-2) and J is TRBJ1-6; D is uncertain. V lost 4 bases, J lost 7 bases, and 17 bases lay in between. The CDR3 length is 16 residues. Germline loops: CDR1 LGHDT, CDR2 YNNKEL (reference sequence). CDR3 nucleotides: TGTGCCAGCAGCCCTCCGGGAGTTAGGAGAAATTCACCCCTCCACTTT. As protein: CASSPPGVRRNSPLHF.

This rearrangement joins TRBV5-4 to TRBJ2-6, with D possibly TRBD1 on 5 matching bases. Germline V gene data show CDR1 as SGHNT and CDR2 as YYREEE (reference sequence). The CDR3 has 12 amino acids. CDR3 sequence (DNA): TGTGTAGGGGTCTCTGGGGCCAACGTCCTGACTTTC. Translation gives CVGVSGANVLTF.

The chain couples TRBV30 to TRBJ2-2, with 8 bases lining up with TRBD2. V trimming: 2 bases; J trimming: 3 bases; junction bases outside the gene matches: 5. Germline CDR1 and CDR2: GTSNPN and SVGIG (reference sequence). The CDR3 is made up of 15 amino acids. As DNA, the CDR3 is TGTGCCTGGAGTAACGGGGGGGCCCACACCGGGGAGCTGTTTTTT. Its translation is CAWSNGGAHTGELFF.

This chain uses TRBV3-1 (or the pseudogene TRBV3-2) with TRBJ2-2, with D perhaps TRBD2 (7 bases). This CDR3 comprises 16 residues. The germline V gene encodes CDR1 LGHDT and CDR2 YNNKEL (reference sequence). V was clipped by 4 bases and J by 4 bases, with 16 bases between them. The CDR3 nucleotides read TGTGCCAGCAGCCCGGGGGCGGGCGGGGGCACCGGGGAGCTGTTTTTT. Its translation is CASSPGAGGGTGELFF.

The chain links TRBV6-5 to TRBJ2-7; D unresolved. V was trimmed by 0 bases and J by 6 bases, leaving 9 bases between them. Germline-derived CDR1 and CDR2 are MNHEY and SVGAGI. There are 13 residues in the CDR3. CDR3 in DNA: TGTGCCAGCAGTTACTCTGGTTTAGTCGAGCAGTACTTC. This gives the protein CASSYSGLVEQYF.

In DNA, the CDR3 is TGTGCCAGCAGCTTGGACAGCGGGATGAACACTGAAGCTTTCTTT. Translating gives CASSLDSGMNTEAFF. The chain has TRBV5-4 and TRBJ1-1, with D unresolved. Germline V gene data show CDR1 as SGHNT and CDR2 as YYREEE (reference sequence). The CDR3 covers 15 residues. Trimming cost V 0 bases and J 0 bases, with 9 bases left between them.

The chain has TRBV6-2 or TRBV6-3 and TRBJ2-3, with unresolved D. There are 14 residues in the CDR3. V lost 2 bases and J 0 bases, leaving 6 bases between the germline ends. CDR1 and CDR2 (germline): MNHEY, SVGEGT. The CDR3 coding sequence is TGTGCCAGCAGTTACGTACAGAGCACAGATACGCAGTATTTT. Amino acids: CASSYVQSTDTQYF.

V and J are TRBV5-1 and TRBJ2-5, with a possible D match to TRBD1 (6 bases). CDR3 size: 15 residues. The germline CDR1 and CDR2 sequences are SGHRS and YFSETQ. V lost 4 bases, J lost 7 bases, and 20 bases lay in between. CDR3 coding DNA: TGCGCCAGCAGCATCAGACAGGACGGCGGTGGGACCCAGTACTTC. It encodes CASSIRQDGGGTQYF.

This clone showed up just once. The V and J genes are TRBV30 and TRBJ1-2, with D uncertain. The CDR3 has 14 amino acids. Trimming took 0 bases from V and 3 from J, leaving 11 bases between them. Germline CDR1 and CDR2: GTSNPN and SVGIG (reference sequence). This chain's CDR3 is CAWSVSRFDYGYTF. The CDR3 DNA reads as TGTGCCTGGAGTGTATCGCGTTTTGACTATGGCTACACCTTC.